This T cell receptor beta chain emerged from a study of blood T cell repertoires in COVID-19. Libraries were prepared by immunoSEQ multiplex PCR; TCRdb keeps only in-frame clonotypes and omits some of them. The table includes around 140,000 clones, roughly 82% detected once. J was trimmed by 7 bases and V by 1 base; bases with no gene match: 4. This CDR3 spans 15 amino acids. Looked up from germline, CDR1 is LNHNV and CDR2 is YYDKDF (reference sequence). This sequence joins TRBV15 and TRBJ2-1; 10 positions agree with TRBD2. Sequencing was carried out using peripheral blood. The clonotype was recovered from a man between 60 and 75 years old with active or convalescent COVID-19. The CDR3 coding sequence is TGTGCCACCAGCAGAGTGGCTAGCGGGAGTAATGAGCAGTTCTTC. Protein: CATSRVASGSNEQFF.